Following are 16 T cell receptor beta chains from one sample sequenced in a study of vaccination and CD4 T cells after COVID-19. Noted treatment: approximately nine-day PBMC culture with coronavirus spike peptide pools or control peptides (ViraFEST assay). Sequencing of DNA taken from cultured CD4+ T cells relied on the Oncomine TCR Beta short-read assay. TCRdb recomputed calls from the PCR reads with MiXCR, one row per CDR3 protein. The sample has roughly 24,000 distinct CDR3 sequences, roughly 50% seen once. These receptors are not linked to any known antigen. The sequenced sample consisted of CD4+ T cells from blood, cultured in vitro. The receptors here all came from a human donor who had recovered from COVID-19.

This sequence joins TRBV2 and TRBJ1-1; D gene ambiguous. Trimming pared 6 bases from V and 0 bases from J, leaving 5 bases between. In germline, CDR1 is SNHLY, CDR2 FYNNEI. The CDR3 spans 12 residues. This CDR3 reads CASRTVNTEAFF. Written as DNA, the CDR3 is TGTGCCAGCAGGACGGTGAACACTGAAGCTTTCTTT.

The chain has TRBV20-1 and TRBJ1-6; D unresolved. The V gene lost 3 bases and the J gene lost 7 bases, with 16 bases spanning the gap. The V gene's germline CDR1 is DFQATT and CDR2 SNEGSKA (reference sequence). The CDR3 is 15 residues long. The CDR3 is CSARIPGLGNSPLHF. CDR3 nucleotide sequence: TGCAGTGCTAGGATCCCCGGGCTGGGGAATTCACCCCTCCACTTT.

V usage is TRBV7-9 and J usage is TRBJ1-2, with D perhaps matching TRBD1 (5 bases). Trimming took 5 bases from V and 0 from J, leaving 16 bases between them. Germline CDR1 is SEHNR and CDR2 is FQNEAQ (reference sequence). The CDR3 is 16 amino acids. The CDR3 region has the DNA TGTGCCAGCAGCCCCTGGGCGGGGGTAGCTAACTATGGCTACACCTTC. Translated, it gives CASSPWAGVANYGYTF. Looking up the rest from reference TRBV7-9 and TRBJ1-2 gives the full variable domain: DTGVSQNPRHKITKRGQNVTFRCDPISEHNRLYWYRQTLGQGPEFLTYFQNEAQLEKSRLLSDRFSAERPKGSFSTLEIQRTEQGDSAMYLCASSPWAGVANYGYTFGSGTRLTVV.

The chain uses TRBV20-1 and TRBJ2-3; D remains ambiguous. Germline V CDR1 and CDR2: DFQATT, SNEGSKA (reference sequence). V shed 3 bases and J shed 3 bases, with 1 base lying between them. The CDR3 has 10 residues. This CDR3 is CSARTDTQYF. The DNA of the CDR3 is TGCAGTGCTAGGACAGATACGCAGTATTTT.

The rearrangement links TRBV6-2 or TRBV6-3 to TRBJ2-2; D may be TRBD1 (5 bases). Germline CDR1 MNHEY, CDR2 SVGEGT. This CDR3 spans 14 amino acids. V lost 0 bases to trimming and J lost 5 bases, with 7 bases between them. Here the CDR3 reads CASSYSQETGELFF. In nucleotides, the CDR3 is TGTGCCAGCAGTTACTCACAGGAAACCGGGGAGCTGTTTTTT.

The chain is built from TRBV7-2 and TRBJ2-1; TRBD2 matches at 11 bases. Germline V gives CDR1 SGHTA, CDR2 FQGNSA. This CDR3 contains 15 residues. With 6 bases clipped from V and 2 bases from J, the junction kept 3 bases outside the gene matches. The CDR3: CASRVAGGPYNEQFF. DNA for the CDR3: TGTGCCAGCAGAGTAGCGGGAGGGCCCTACAATGAGCAGTTCTTC.

V gene TRBV12-3 or TRBV12-4 combines with J gene TRBJ2-2, with 10 bases aligning to TRBD1. The V and J ends lost 6 bases and 4 bases, in that order; junction bases with no gene match: 11. This CDR3 is 17 amino acids long. The DNA for the CDR3 is TGTGCCAGCAGCCCAACCGGGGGACAGGGGTCCACCGGGGAGCTGTTTTTT. It specifies CASSPTGGQGSTGELFF.

This chain uses TRBV12-3 or TRBV12-4 with TRBJ2-2; 8 nucleotides agree with TRBD1. CDR3 length equals 14 residues. V lost 4 bases to trimming and J lost 6 bases; unmatched junction nucleotides: 4. The chain's CDR3 is CASSSDRDPGELFF. The CDR3 DNA reads as TGTGCCAGCAGTTCGGACAGGGATCCCGGGGAGCTGTTTTTT.

The genes are TRBV4-3 and TRBJ1-2, with no clear D. V dropped 3 bases and J dropped 8 bases, with 13 bases sitting between them. CDR3 length: 13 amino acids. In germline, CDR1 is LGHNA, CDR2 YSLEER. CDR3 region: CASSHGVAGGYTF. DNA for the CDR3: TGCGCCAGCAGCCACGGGGTCGCGGGAGGCTACACCTTC.

V usage is TRBV6-2 or TRBV6-3 and J usage is TRBJ2-1; 7 bases map to TRBD2. CDR3 length equals 13 residues. Germline CDR1 reads MNHEY; CDR2 reads SVGEGT. J gave up 5 bases and V 6 bases, and 4 bases lay outside the gene matches. The CDR3 loop is CASRASGDNEQFF. CDR3 DNA sequence: TGTGCCAGCAGAGCTAGCGGAGACAATGAGCAGTTCTTC.

The chain couples TRBV19 to TRBJ1-2; no definite D call. The CDR3 sequence is 13 residues long. Germline CDR1 LNHDA, CDR2 SQIVND (reference sequence). The V end lost 4 bases, the J end lost 8 bases, and 14 bases lay between the germline ends. The CDR3, as DNA: TGTGCCAGTAGTAGGTTGGGCGGTGAGGGCTACACCTTC. Its protein product is CASSRLGGEGYTF. The whole variable domain, remainder taken from reference TRBV19 and TRBJ1-2, is DGGITQSPKYLFRKEGQNVTLSCEQNLNHDAMYWYRQDPGQGLRLIYYSQIVNDFQKGDIAEGYSVSREKKESFPLTVTSAQKNPTAFYLCASSRLGGEGYTFGSGTRLTVV.

The chain recombines TRBV7-2 with TRBJ2-5, with 8 bases fitting TRBD2. V shed 4 bases, J shed 3 bases, and the junction held 7 bases outside the gene matches. CDR1 SGHTA and CDR2 FQGNSA come from the germline V gene. CDR3 length: 15 amino acids. The CDR3 nucleotides are TGTGCCAGCAGCTCCCTGGGAGCGGGAGAAGAGACCCAGTACTTC. Translated: CASSSLGAGEETQYF.

CDR3: CASGRGLYEQYF. CDR3 nucleotide sequence: TGTGCCAGCGGTCGCGGACTGTACGAGCAGTACTTC. The chain combines TRBV27 with TRBJ2-7, with D possibly TRBD2 on 5 matching bases. Germline V gives CDR1 MNHEY, CDR2 SMNVEV (reference sequence). V lost 8 bases and J 4 bases, leaving 12 bases between the germline ends. The CDR3 totals 12 residues.

The chain has TRBV6-2 or TRBV6-3 and TRBJ2-2, with TRBD1 matching 9 bases. Per germline, CDR1 MNHEY and CDR2 SVGEGT. This CDR3 contains 15 residues. V shed 7 bases, J shed 7 bases, and the junction held 10 bases outside the gene matches. The CDR3 loop is CASTPGTGMIGELFF. DNA of the CDR3: TGTGCCAGCACTCCCGGGACAGGGATGATCGGGGAGCTGTTTTTT.

The chain links TRBV20-1 to TRBJ1-2; possibly TRBD1 for D (5 bases). This CDR3 has 12 residues. V was cut by 1 base and J by 7 bases, with 10 bases left in between. Germline V gene lookup returns CDR1 DFQATT and CDR2 SNEGSKA (reference sequence). The CDR3 nucleotides read TGCAGTGCTAGAGTTGACGGGGGTGGCTACACCTTC. Translation gives CSARVDGGGYTF.

This clonotype was observed a few times. The chain recombines TRBV7-9 with TRBJ2-1; TRBD1 agrees at 12 bases. The CDR3 sequence is 14 residues long. J gave up 7 bases and V 7 bases, and 5 bases lay outside the gene matches. Germline V gene lookup returns CDR1 SEHNR and CDR2 FQNEAQ (reference sequence). DNA of the CDR3: TGTGCCAGCACTAGGGACAGGGGGCCTAATGAGCAGTTCTTC. This encodes CASTRDRGPNEQFF.